The 3 T cell receptor beta chains in this list originate from one sample, sequenced in a study of cytomegalovirus exposure and HLA in healthy donors. PCR primers comprised 60 Vbeta and 13 Jbeta primers. Sequenced by immunoSEQ multiplex PCR; TCRdb stores in-frame clones only, minus some. The table lists some 150,000 clones, 70% to 80% of them singletons. Sequenced: PBMCs. The receptors stem from a man aged 18-30 years in good health and CMV-seronegative.

This rearrangement joins TRBV19 to TRBJ2-7; 8 nucleotides match TRBD2. CDR1 is LNHDA and CDR2 is SQIVND in the germline V gene (reference sequence). V lost 3 bases and J lost 5; bases outside the gene matches: 9. The CDR3 consists of 15 residues. CDR3 nucleotides: TGTGCCAGTAGTATTGGAGGACTAGCCGGAAACGAGCAGTACTTC. Amino acids: CASSIGGLAGNEQYF. The full variable domain, completed using reference TRBV19 and TRBJ2-7, is DGGITQSPKYLFRKEGQNVTLSCEQNLNHDAMYWYRQDPGQGLRLIYYSQIVNDFQKGDIAEGYSVSREKKESFPLTVTSAQKNPTAFYLCASSIGGLAGNEQYFGPGTRLTVT.

The chain couples TRBV7-9 to TRBJ2-3, with 7 bases matching TRBD1. V lost 5 bases to trimming and J lost 2 bases; unmatched junction nucleotides: 7. CDR3 length: 15 amino acids. Per the germline V gene, CDR1 is SEHNR and CDR2 is FQNEAQ (reference sequence). The CDR3 sequence is CASSAGTVNTDTQYF. The CDR3 coding sequence is TGTGCCAGCAGCGCCGGGACAGTCAACACAGATACGCAGTATTTT.

The chain couples TRBV30 to TRBJ2-5; 9 positions agree with TRBD1. Per the germline V gene, CDR1 is GTSNPN and CDR2 is SVGIG (reference sequence). The CDR3 is 14 amino acids. V lost 3 bases and J lost 5; bases outside the gene matches: 7. The CDR3 is CAWRLTGGLETQYF. DNA for the CDR3: TGTGCCTGGAGGTTGACAGGGGGTTTGGAGACCCAGTACTTC.